Below, one T cell receptor beta chain is given with its context. As yet, its antigen is unknown. The J segment lost 9 bases and the V segment lost 10 bases, leaving 10 bases of the junction unmatched. This CDR3 comprises 14 residues. Germline loops: CDR1 SGHAT, CDR2 FQNNGV. DNA and RNA were both co-extracted from approximately 20-30 mg of bulk tissue that had not been sorted. Patients had chronic HBV infection and were treatment-naive. Every tumor specimen contained over 80% viable tumor cells. Starting material of 400 to 600 ng total RNA yielded TCR beta cDNA via a constant-region primer. Modified slightly, ARM-PCR produced TCR beta libraries over three nested multiplex PCR rounds. A C-beta reverse primer and TRBV1-TRBV30 forward primers served in each of the first two PCR rounds, at about 10 cycles apiece. TCRdb independently ran MiXCR on the multiplex PCR reads; one entry per CDR3 protein. The repertoire consists of 84,000 or so distinct CDR3 sequences, with 60% to 75% occurring once and the leading ten covering around 19%.

This entry is derived from a study of tumor-infiltrating lymphocytes in primary liver carcinoma. Study-level points and caveats: Overlap between tumor regions exceeded overlap of tumor with adjacent tissue or blood.

The origin of this receptor is a man in his forties or fifties with primary liver carcinoma and hepatitis B virus infection. The V call is TRBV11-2, the J call TRBJ1-3; TRBD1 matches at 12 bases. The sample was liver tumor tissue from sampling region 1. Subset described: tumor region T1, superior pole. CDR3 protein: CANSYMGQGATIYF. For the CDR3, the DNA is TGTGCCAACAGTTACATGGGACAGGGGGCCACCATATATTTT.